These 4 T cell receptor beta chains were sequenced from one sample in a study of T cells in Graves' hyperthyroidism and ophthalmopathy. There were TCR beta CDR3 regions amplified from RNA transcripts. During a first-round RT-PCR of the TCR CDR3, the HTBI primer set was used. From the multiplex PCR reads, TCRdb called clonotypes with MiXCR, one entry per CDR3 protein. The sample records some 720,000 distinct CDR3 sequences, 16% being singletons. Specimen: blood. These receptors all stem from a young man with Graves' hyperthyroidism.

CDR3 amino acids: CASRRKRGSDQPQHF. The CDR3 bases are TGTGCCAGCAGAAGGAAAAGGGGATCCGATCAGCCCCAGCATTTT. The rearrangement uses TRBV6-1 and TRBJ1-5; D possibly corresponds to TRBD1 (5 bases). Germline values: CDR1 MNHNS, CDR2 SASEGT. The CDR3 extends over 15 amino acids. V was cut by 6 bases and J by 5 bases, with 17 bases left in between.

This clonotype was seen repeatedly, ten times or more. The CDR3 region has the DNA TGTGCCACCGAGTCGCGGATGACGGTCTACGAGCAGTACTTC. Residues: CATESRMTVYEQYF. The V and J genes are TRBV28 and TRBJ2-7; D ambiguous. The V and J ends lost 10 bases and 3 bases respectively, with 19 bases between them. CDR1 is MDHEN and CDR2 is SYDVKM in the germline V gene. CDR3 length: 14 amino acids. The full variable domain, its missing parts supplied by reference TRBV28 and TRBJ2-7, is DVKVTQSSRYLVKRTGEKVFLECVQDMDHENMFWYRQDPGLGLRLIYFSYDVKMKEKGDIPEGYSVSREKKERFSLILESASTNQTSMYLCATESRMTVYEQYFGPGTRLTVT.

The sample holds a few counts of this clonotype. V is TRBV7-8 and J is TRBJ2-2; a possible D gene is TRBD2 (6 bases). V was pared by 4 bases and J by 5 bases, with 20 bases between. From germline, CDR1 is SGHVS and CDR2 FQNEAQ. The CDR3 consists of 17 residues. The CDR3 sequence is CASSSGGGRERTGELFF. CDR3 in DNA: TGTGCCAGCAGCTCAGGAGGAGGTCGGGAGAGGACCGGGGAGCTGTTTTTT.

In this sample, this clonotype turned up many times. This rearrangement joins TRBV27 to TRBJ2-3; weak D call: TRBD1 (6 bases). The CDR3 length is 14 residues. V was clipped by 5 bases and J by 1 base, with 10 bases between them. Germline values: CDR1 MNHEY, CDR2 SMNVEV (reference sequence). The CDR3 DNA reads as TGTGCCAGCAGTCCCCGACAGGGCACAGATACGCAGTATTTT. It yields the protein CASSPRQGTDTQYF.